This TCR beta chain derives from a study of cytomegalovirus exposure and HLA in healthy donors. Method: immunoSEQ multiplex PCR; TCRdb's copy keeps in-frame clones and lacks some. The table shows about 150,000 clones, with around 90% occurring only once. The length of the CDR3 is 15 residues. V lost 3 bases, J lost 0 bases, and 10 bases lay in between. Per the germline V gene, CDR1 is MGHDK and CDR2 is SYGVNS. The chain uses TRBV25-1 and TRBJ2-3, with a tentative D call TRBD1 (7 bases). The source material was PBMCs. This TCR was sampled from a man younger than 35 in good health and CMV-seronegative. CDR3 bases: TGTGCCAGCAGTGACAGGGGGACTAGCACAGATACGCAGTATTTT. This translates into CASSDRGTSTDTQYF.